The 9 T cell receptor beta chains reported below all come from one sample, sequenced in a study of follicular helper T cells after annual influenza vaccination. Time point reported: 2014-2015 season, 7 days after vaccination. The data were produced by immunoSEQ multiplex PCR, yet TCRdb's version contains in-frame clones alone and is incomplete. The table has over 7,000 clones, more than 80% seen once. The sequencing used CXCR5+ CD38- circulating T follicular helper cells from blood, collected 7 days after influenza vaccination. Described subset: circulating Tfh, non-naive CD4+CXCR5+PD-1+ (ICOS+CD38+ or ICOS-CD38-). These TCRs come from an adult who received the influenza vaccine.

The chain carries TRBV6-5 and TRBJ2-5; D is undetermined. Germline loops: CDR1 MNHEY, CDR2 SVGAGI. Trimming stripped 5 bases from V and 5 bases from J, with 15 bases between. CDR3 size: 14 residues. The CDR3, as DNA: TGTGCCAGCAGTAGCGTGTCCAGCCTGGAGACCCAGTACTTC. Translating gives CASSSVSSLETQYF.

This clone was seen more than once but under ten times. The chain carries TRBV7-3 and TRBJ2-7, with D uncertain. This CDR3 is 14 amino acids long. The germline V gene encodes CDR1 SGHTA and CDR2 FQGTGA. V lost 2 bases, J lost 4 bases, and 12 bases lay in between. Written as DNA, the CDR3 is TGTGCCAGCAGCTTAGAGGCAGGAGTGTACGAGCAGTACTTC. It specifies CASSLEAGVYEQYF.

The chain recombines TRBV28 with TRBJ2-2; D is perhaps TRBD2 (6 bases). This CDR3 is 15 amino acids long. V shed 4 bases and J shed 5 bases, with 14 bases lying between them. CDR1 MDHEN and CDR2 SYDVKM come from the germline V gene. For the CDR3, the DNA is TGTGCCAGCAGTTCTCTAGGCGGGGTGACCGGGGAGCTGTTTTTT. Translation: CASSSLGGVTGELFF.

This chain joins TRBV7-2 and TRBJ1-1; D possibly corresponds to TRBD1 (6 bases). Germline CDR1 SGHTA, CDR2 FQGNSA. V lost 6 bases, J lost 3 bases, and 11 bases lay in between. This CDR3 is built from 13 residues. CDR3 DNA sequence: TGTGCCAGCAGGCTACAGGGAGACACTGAAGCTTTCTTT. It encodes CASRLQGDTEAFF. Full variable domain (outside the CDR3, taken from reference TRBV7-2 and TRBJ1-1): GAGVSQSPSNKVTEKGKDVELRCDPISGHTALYWYRQSLGQGLEFLIYFQGNSAPDKSGLPSDRFSAERTGGSVSTLTIQRTQQEDSAVYLCASRLQGDTEAFFGQGTRLTVV.

CDR3 nucleotides: TGTGCCAGCAGTAGGGACAGGGGAGTCAATGAGCAGTTCTTC. Residues: CASSRDRGVNEQFF. This rearrangement joins TRBV2 to TRBJ2-1, with 10 positions matching TRBD1. The V segment lost 5 bases and the J segment 6 bases; nucleotides outside the gene matches: 4. The CDR3 runs 14 residues. CDR1 SNHLY and CDR2 FYNNEI come from the germline V gene.

The chain is built from TRBV29-1 and TRBJ1-2; tentatively, D is TRBD1 (5 bases). V lost 7 bases and J 2 bases, leaving 17 bases between the germline ends. The CDR3 is 14 residues long. Germline CDR1 and CDR2: SQVTM and ANQGSEA. The CDR3 is CSARLSGLNYGYTF. CDR3 nucleotide sequence: TGCAGCGCCCGCCTCTCGGGACTAAACTATGGCTACACCTTC.

V is TRBV5-1 and J is TRBJ2-1; 16 positions agree with TRBD2. The V and J ends lost 0 bases and 10 bases, in that order; junction bases with no gene match: 7. Germline lookup yields CDR1 SGHRS and CDR2 YFSETQ. CDR3 length equals 17 residues. The CDR3 loop reads CASSLEGLAGGPTEQFF. The CDR3 DNA reads TGCGCCAGCAGCTTGGAGGGACTAGCGGGAGGGCCGACGGAGCAGTTCTTC. Combining the CDR3 with reference TRBV5-1 and TRBJ2-1 gives the whole variable domain KAGVTQTPRYLIKTRGQQVTLSCSPISGHRSVSWYQQTPGQGLQFLFEYFSETQRNKGNFPGRFSGRQFSNSRSEMNVSTLELGDSALYLCASSLEGLAGGPTEQFFGPGTRLTVL.

The gene calls are TRBV21-1 and TRBJ1-3; the D call TRBD1 from the table was never checked on the DNA. TRBV21-1 is classified as a pseudogene. The CDR3 sequence is 15 residues long. The CDR3 reads CASSKVAGSGNTIYF. The CDR3, as DNA: TGTGCCAGCAGCAAAGTCGCAGGCTCTGGAAACACCATATATTTT.

This chain uses TRBV19 with TRBJ1-4; 8 bases line up with TRBD1. V lost 5 bases to trimming and J lost 8 bases; unmatched junction nucleotides: 7. CDR3 length: 14 residues. Germline V lookup: CDR1 LNHDA, CDR2 SQIVND (reference sequence). CDR3 sequence: CASSSTGGQEKLFF. In DNA, the CDR3 is TGTGCCAGTAGTTCCACAGGGGGACAAGAAAAACTGTTTTTT.